This TCR beta chain was documented in a study of T-cell memory formation after mild COVID-19. Study-level information: In these data, TCR clusters were largely donor specific.

Germline CDR1 reads SGHVS; CDR2 reads FQNEAQ. The CDR3 has 15 residues. V dropped 0 bases and J dropped 5 bases, with 13 bases sitting between them. This clonotype was seen repeatedly, ten times or more. Its specificity is not known. Constant-segment primers were used for 5'RACE, and the resulting TCR alpha and TCR beta cDNA libraries carried sample barcodes and UMIs. TCRdb reanalysed the 5' RACE reads using MiXCR and keeps one entry per CDR3 protein. The table records around 530,000 distinct CDR3 sequences, 20% to 25% of them present only once. General study results and limits: Mainly CM and EM harbored the contracting CD4+ clones; mainly EMRA harbored the CD8+ ones.

The V call is TRBV7-8, the J call TRBJ1-2, with D tentatively TRBD1 (5 bases). The sequence derives from an adult woman who had mild COVID-19 (a few samples of this study predate the infection). Cell type and time point are not known. The sequenced material came from PBMCs or a T cell subset sorted from them (not recorded which). CDR3 amino acids: CASSLAGTGRYGYTF. The CDR3 coding sequence is TGTGCCAGCAGCTTAGCCGGGACGGGACGTTATGGCTACACCTTC.